Reported below is one TCR beta chain. The data are from a study of regulatory T cells in long-lasting Graves disease. The time point was: newly diagnosed GD, antithyroid drugs for less than 3 months. RNA extracted from PBMCs served as the sequencing template. The TCR beta library used iRepertoire HTBI primers with Arm-PCR amplification of CDR3. MiXCR was run by TCRdb on the multiplex PCR reads, yielding one entry per CDR3 protein. The sample holds about 210,000 distinct CDR3 sequences, around 20% seen once. Per the germline V gene, CDR1 is SNHLY and CDR2 is FYNNEI. Between the trimmed V and J ends, which lost 8 bases and 4 bases, there was a span of 15 bases. The length of the CDR3 is 15 residues. These same records also appear under a second study, on T cells in Graves' hyperthyroidism and ophthalmopathy.

This TCR came from a woman in her thirties with Graves disease. The chain carries TRBV2 and TRBJ1-6; no clear D. Source: peripheral blood mononuclear cells (PBMCs), taken at new diagnosis, from a patient treated with antithyroid drugs. Here the CDR3 DNA reads TGTGCCAGCGGGTCAACGGGTTTATATAATTCACCCCTCCACTTT. Its translation: CASGSTGLYNSPLHF.